This TCR beta chain originates from a study of control samples from healthy donors and cancer patients. Clones were sequenced by immunoSEQ multiplex PCR, and TCRdb holds only the in-frame ones, with some missing. The top ten hold 2% to 3% of the sample, which has 97,000 or so clones, 92% seen once. Germline-derived CDR1 and CDR2 are SGHNT and YENEEA. The CDR3 sequence is 13 residues long. The V gene lost 0 bases and the J gene lost 1 base, with 3 bases spanning the gap. Sequenced input: blood. The gene calls are TRBV11-3 and TRBJ1-1; no clear D gene. This clonotype originated in a woman aged 18 to 35 in good health. The CDR3 here is CASSLEWNTEAFF. In nucleotides, the CDR3 is TGTGCCAGCAGCTTAGAATGGAACACTGAAGCTTTCTTT.